The T cell receptor beta chain under discussion was sequenced for a study of blood T cell repertoires in COVID-19. Across the study: COVID-19 samples, acute and convalescent, were from the United States, Italy and Spain.

The CDR3 is 14 amino acids. Germline lookup yields CDR1 SGHTA and CDR2 FQGTGA. V was clipped by 5 bases and J by 4 bases; unmatched bases: 6. In the authors' workflow: Estimated nucleated cell counts came from reference gene primer amplification. Sequencing was performed with immunoSEQ multiplex PCR; in TCRdb, only in-frame clones are kept and a portion is missing. The DNA was the basis for D and trimming; V, J and clone size are from that table. The sample has 200,000 to 300,000 clones; 70% to 90% are singletons. This clonotype was sampled from a woman between 40 and 55 years old with acute or convalescent COVID-19. The sample taken for sequencing was peripheral blood. The chain couples TRBV7-3 to TRBJ2-5; 8 nucleotides align to TRBD2. The CDR3 loop reads CASSRRGGRETQYF. CDR3 sequence (DNA): TGTGCCAGCAGCCGCCGGGGGGGGCGAGAGACCCAGTACTTC. Using reference TRBV7-3 and TRBJ2-5 for the parts outside the CDR3, the full variable domain is GAGVSQTPSNKVTEKGKYVELRCDPISGHTALYWYRQSLGQGPEFLIYFQGTGAADDSGLPNDRFFAVRPEGSVSTLKIQRTERGDSAVYLCASSRRGGRETQYFGPGTRLLVL.